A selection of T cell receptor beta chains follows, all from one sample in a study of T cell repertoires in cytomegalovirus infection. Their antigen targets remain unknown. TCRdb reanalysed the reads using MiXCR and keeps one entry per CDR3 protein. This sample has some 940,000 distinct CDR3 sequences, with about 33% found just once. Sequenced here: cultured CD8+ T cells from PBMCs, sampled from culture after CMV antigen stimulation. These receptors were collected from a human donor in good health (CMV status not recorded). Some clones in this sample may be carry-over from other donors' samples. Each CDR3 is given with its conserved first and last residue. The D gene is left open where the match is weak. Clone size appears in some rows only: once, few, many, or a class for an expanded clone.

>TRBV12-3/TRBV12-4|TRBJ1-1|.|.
TGTGCCAGCAGTAACCCAGGGGATGGGGACACTGAAGCTTTCTTT
CASSNPGDGDTEAFF
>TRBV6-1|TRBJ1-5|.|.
TGTGCCAGCAGTGACACAACAGGGATCGGTCAGCCCCAGCATTTT
CASSDTTGIGQPQHF
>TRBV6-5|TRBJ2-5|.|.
TGTGCCAGCAACGGTGGCAGACAAGAGACCCAGTACTTC
CASNGGRQETQYF
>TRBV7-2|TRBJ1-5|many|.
TGTGCCAGCAGCTTAGACGGGGGCCAGCCCCAGCATTTT
CASSLDGGQPQHF
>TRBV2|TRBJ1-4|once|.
TGTGCCAGCACGGGGATTACAACTAATGAAAAACTGTTTTTT
CASTGITTNEKLFF
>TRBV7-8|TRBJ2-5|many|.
TGTGCCAGCAGCTTAGCGAAAGCGGAGACCCAGTACTTC
CASSLAKAETQYF
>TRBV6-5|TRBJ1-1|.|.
TGTGCCAGCAGTTACTCGACACTAAACACTGAAGCTTTCTTT
CASSYSTLNTEAFF
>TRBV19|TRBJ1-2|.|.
TGTGCCAGTAGTATCGGACAAGCCGGCTACACCTTC
CASSIGQAGYTF
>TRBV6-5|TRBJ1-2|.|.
TGTGCCAGCAGCCCAAGACGAGCGGCCTATGGCTACACCTTC
CASSPRRAAYGYTF
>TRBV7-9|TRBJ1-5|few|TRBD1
TGTGCCAGCAGCTCCTCCGGGACAGCGTTATATCAGCCCCAGCATTTT
CASSSSGTALYQPQHF
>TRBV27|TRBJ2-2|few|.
TGTGCCAGCAGTTTATACGTCCTGGCCGGGGAGCTGTTTTTT
CASSLYVLAGELFF
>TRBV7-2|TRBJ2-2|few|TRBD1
TGTGCCAGCAGCTTAGTCAATCAGGGGGTCGTTAGGAACACCGGGGAGCTGTTTTTT
CASSLVNQGVVRNTGELFF
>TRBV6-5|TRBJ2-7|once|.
TGTGCCAGCAGTGCCCGTATGACCGGGGGCTACGAGCAGTACTTC
CASSARMTGGYEQYF
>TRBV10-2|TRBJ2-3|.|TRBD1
TGCGCCAGCAGTGGAGGGACAGGGGGCCTCTCAGATACGCAGTATTTT
CASSGGTGGLSDTQYF
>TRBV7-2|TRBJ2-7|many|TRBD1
TGTGCCAGCAGCTTACCCGGGCAGGGGGCAAGTCGTATCCCCTACGAGCAGTACTTC
CASSLPGQGASRIPYEQYF
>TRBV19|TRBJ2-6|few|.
TGTGCCACCGAACCAGATTGGGGCCATAGCTCTGGGGCCAACGTCCTGACTTTC
CATEPDWGHSSGANVLTF
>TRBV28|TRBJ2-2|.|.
TGTGCCAGCACCGTGCAGGAGGCCACCGGGGAGCTGTTTTTT
CASTVQEATGELFF
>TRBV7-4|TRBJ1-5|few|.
TGTGCCAGCAGCCCCGGGGACACAAACAATCAGCCCCAGCATTTT
CASSPGDTNNQPQHF
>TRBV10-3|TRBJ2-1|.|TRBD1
TGTGCCATCAGTCCTATAGACAGGGGAATATCGAATGAGCAGTTCTTC
CAISPIDRGISNEQFF
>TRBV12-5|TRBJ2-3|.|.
TGTGCTAGTGGTTTGAATGGTCGGGGCACAGATACGCAGTATTTT
CASGLNGRGTDTQYF
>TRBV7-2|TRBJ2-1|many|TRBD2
TGTGCCAGCTCGGGTAGCGGGGGGGCAAGAGAGCAGTTCTTC
CASSGSGGAREQFF
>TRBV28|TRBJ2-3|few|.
TGTGCCAGCAGTTTGGTAGGGGAAGGGACGCAGTATTTT
CASSLVGEGTQYF
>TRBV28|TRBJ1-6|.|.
TGTGCCAACAGTCCAGAAGCAGGGTTTTCACCCCTCCACTTT
CANSPEAGFSPLHF
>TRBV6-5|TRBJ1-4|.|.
TGTGCCAGCAAGACCGGGAAGGACGAAAAACTGTTTTTT
CASKTGKDEKLFF
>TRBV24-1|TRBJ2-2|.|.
TGTGCCACCATTATGAGGCCGGAGTATACCGGGGAGCTGTTTTTT
CATIMRPEYTGELFF
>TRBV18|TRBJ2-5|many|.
TGTGCCAGCTCACCAGGGGGGAACCAAGAGACCCAGTACTTC
CASSPGGNQETQYF
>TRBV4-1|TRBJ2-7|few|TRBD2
TGCGCCAGCAGCCCAGGGGGACTAGCGGTTCTCGAGCAGTACTTC
CASSPGGLAVLEQYF
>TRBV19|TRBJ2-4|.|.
TGTGCCAGTAGTATATGGCAGGGGTTCGCCCATCAGTACTTC
CASSIWQGFAHQYF
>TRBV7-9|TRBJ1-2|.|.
TGTGCCAGCACCAACGAAAGGGAGGCCTATGGCTACACCTTC
CASTNEREAYGYTF
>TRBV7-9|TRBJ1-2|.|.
TGTGCCAGCAGCCCATCCCTCAGGAACCATGGCTACACCTTC
CASSPSLRNHGYTF